What follows are 13 T cell receptor beta chains derived from one specimen sequenced in a study of blood T cell repertoires in COVID-19 (TCRdb year 2020). Library preparation used the immunoSEQ multiplex PCR assay. TCRdb stores this immuneACCESS table with in-frame sequences only. Part of the clones is absent; in the studies checked, under half of the shortfall reflects unresolved V genes, and no reason is known for the rest. Across this sample there are approximately 400,000 clones, with about 91% seen only once. Around 12% of the sample is held by the ten biggest clonotypes. Sequencing was carried out using peripheral blood. All receptors derive from a woman aged 45-65 years with COVID-19, enrolled during active disease.

This sequence joins TRBV5-4 and TRBJ1-2; unclear D gene. Germline assignment: CDR1 SGHNT and CDR2 YYREEE (reference sequence). The germline V and J ends were trimmed by 4 bases and 0 bases, with 22 bases remaining between them. The CDR3 runs 18 residues. The CDR3 loop is CASSHGGSLTLTNYGYTF. The CDR3 DNA reads TGTGCCAGCAGCCACGGCGGGTCCTTAACCCTCACTAACTATGGCTACACCTTC. The variable domain in full, with the rest retrieved from reference TRBV5-4 and TRBJ1-2, is ETGVTQSPTHLIKTRGQQVTLRCSSQSGHNTVSWYQQALGQGPQFIFQYYREEENGRGNFPPRFSGLQFPNYSSELNVNALELDDSALYLCASSHGGSLTLTNYGYTFGSGTRLTVV.

J is TRBJ1-2 and V is TRBV19; weak D call: TRBD1 (5 bases). The CDR3 extends over 15 amino acids. Deletions cut 1 base from V and 5 bases from J, with 14 bases between. Germline CDR1 and CDR2: LNHDA and SQIVND (reference sequence). The chain's CDR3 is CASSIVGGRIYGYTF. The DNA for the CDR3 is TGTGCCAGTAGTATAGTCGGGGGACGGATATATGGCTACACCTTC. Supplemented by reference TRBV19 and TRBJ1-2, the full variable domain reads DGGITQSPKYLFRKEGQNVTLSCEQNLNHDAMYWYRQDPGQGLRLIYYSQIVNDFQKGDIAEGYSVSREKKESFPLTVTSAQKNPTAFYLCASSIVGGRIYGYTFGSGTRLTVV.

J is TRBJ1-2 and V is TRBV21-1. TRBV21-1 is labeled a pseudogene. This CDR3 has 18 residues. CDR3 region: CASSKGVGGGRANYGYTF. In DNA, the CDR3 is TGTGCCAGCAGCAAAGGGGTCGGGGGGGGAAGAGCTAACTATGGCTACACCTTC.

The V and J genes are TRBV24-1 and TRBJ2-5, with D uncertain. CDR1 KGHDR and CDR2 SFDVKD come from the germline V gene. CDR3 size: 14 residues. The germline V and J ends were trimmed by 2 bases and 4 bases, with 10 bases remaining between them. The CDR3 nucleotides are TGTGCCACCAGTGATTCGTTCTTTATAGAGACCCAGTACTTC. This encodes CATSDSFFIETQYF.

The V call is TRBV7-3, the J call TRBJ2-3; D is uncertain. V dropped 2 bases and J dropped 1 base, with 7 bases sitting between them. The CDR3 length is 14 residues. Germline V CDR1 and CDR2: SGHTA, FQGTGA. CDR3 nucleotide sequence: TGTGCCAGCAGCTTACAAAGCGGCACAGATACGCAGTATTTT. Its translation is CASSLQSGTDTQYF. The full variable domain, rest sourced from reference TRBV7-3 and TRBJ2-3, is GAGVSQTPSNKVTEKGKYVELRCDPISGHTALYWYRQSLGQGPEFLIYFQGTGAADDSGLPNDRFFAVRPEGSVSTLKIQRTERGDSAVYLCASSLQSGTDTQYFGPGTRLTVL.

The chain links TRBV23-1 to TRBJ2-2; maybe TRBD1 (6 bases). TRBV23-1 counts as an open reading frame of uncertain function. This CDR3 contains 17 residues. V lost 0 bases, J lost 5 bases, and 16 bases lay in between. CDR3 coding DNA: TGCGCCAGCAGTCAATCGAAACAGGGCAGGAGGACCGGGGAGCTGTTTTTT. Protein: CASSQSKQGRRTGELFF.

This clone was counted once. The chain joins TRBV6-1 to TRBJ1-1; TRBD1 matches at 7 bases. The CDR3 is made up of 15 amino acids. V lost 1 base and J lost 7; bases outside the gene matches: 9. Per the germline V gene, CDR1 is MNHNS and CDR2 is SASEGT. CDR3 coding DNA: TGTGCCAGCAGTGAAGGAATGAGGGGGCGCGGTGAAGCTTTCTTT. Amino acids: CASSEGMRGRGEAFF.

The CDR3 DNA is TGTGCCAGCAGCTCGCGGACAGGCGTTAAGTCACCCCTCCACTTT. This gives the protein CASSSRTGVKSPLHF. The chain is built from TRBV5-6 and TRBJ1-6; 7 nucleotides line up with TRBD1. V shed 3 bases, J shed 10 bases, and the junction held 10 bases outside the gene matches. The CDR3 extends over 15 amino acids. The germline gives CDR1 SGHDT, CDR2 YYEEEE.

The sample holds one count of this clone. The chain has TRBV7-9 and TRBJ2-3; 14 nucleotides agree with TRBD2. Trimming at V came to 6 bases and at J to 5 bases, leaving 4 bases not matched to a gene. CDR1 is SEHNR and CDR2 is FQNEAQ in the germline V gene (reference sequence). The CDR3 runs to 15 residues. CDR3 region: CASRETSGGVDTQYF. CDR3 coding DNA: TGTGCCAGCAGGGAGACTAGCGGGGGGGTAGATACGCAGTATTTT.

V is TRBV9 and J is TRBJ1-1; D is possibly TRBD1 (5 bases). The V gene's germline CDR1 is SGDLS and CDR2 YYNGEE. The CDR3 is 14 amino acids. The ends were cut back, 2 bases at V and 7 bases at J, with 15 bases in the middle. CDR3 residues: CASSVFGDGGEAFF. DNA of the CDR3: TGTGCCAGCAGCGTGTTCGGCGACGGGGGTGAAGCTTTCTTT.

This chain connects TRBV24-1 to TRBJ1-5, with 9 bases identical to TRBD1. V lost 4 bases and J lost 2; bases outside the gene matches: 5. The germline V gene encodes CDR1 KGHDR and CDR2 SFDVKD. The CDR3 runs 16 residues. The CDR3 sequence: CATSESGQGGNQPQHF. The CDR3 coding sequence is TGTGCCACCAGTGAGTCGGGACAGGGCGGCAATCAGCCCCAGCATTTT.

The CDR3 bases are TGTGCCAGCAGCTCTTTCGACATGGCCACAGATACGCAGTATTTT. Translation gives CASSSFDMATDTQYF. The chain uses TRBV7-2 and TRBJ2-3; D not resolved. Per the germline V gene, CDR1 is SGHTA and CDR2 is FQGNSA. Trimming shortened V by 4 bases and J by 2 bases, and 13 bases separated the two germline ends. This CDR3 contains 15 residues.

About this clone itself: At one of its ends the junction is not consistent with the germline gene, which may arise from a read error. The V call is TRBV7-3, the J call TRBJ2-7; 7 nucleotides line up with TRBD1. The V gene's germline CDR1 is SGHTA and CDR2 FQGTGA. This CDR3 is built from 15 residues. CDR3 sequence reads: CASSVTGTVGYEQYF. The CDR3 DNA reads TGTGCCAGCAGCGTAACCGGGACAGTAGGGTACGAGCAGTACTTC.